This passage covers 32 T cell receptor beta chains from one sample sequenced in a study of blood T cell repertoires in COVID-19. Generated by immunoSEQ multiplex PCR, the TCRdb table keeps only in-frame clones and is missing some. This sample carries about 23,000 clones, roughly 79% of them seen once, and the ten largest clones take about 6%. Material for sequencing was peripheral blood. The receptors were gathered from a man in his fifties or sixties with COVID-19, enrolled during active disease.

The chain joins TRBV3-1 (or the pseudogene TRBV3-2) to TRBJ1-5; 9 nucleotides agree with TRBD1. The CDR3 totals 16 residues. Trimming at V came to 1 base and at J to 3 bases, leaving 4 bases not matched to a gene. CDR1 and CDR2 (germline): LGHDT, YNNKEL (reference sequence). Here the CDR3 reads CASSQGGQGLNQPQHF. CDR3 nucleotide sequence: TGTGCCAGCAGCCAAGGGGGACAGGGACTCAATCAGCCCCAGCATTTT.

The chain employs TRBV27 and TRBJ1-4; 10 bases map to TRBD1. V was pared by 4 bases and J by 8 bases, with 4 bases of the junction left unmatched. The CDR3 is 14 residues long. Germline V gives CDR1 MNHEY, CDR2 SMNVEV (reference sequence). CDR3 coding DNA: TGTGCCAGCAGTTACGACAGGGGGCGGGAAAAACTGTTTTTT. Translating it yields CASSYDRGREKLFF.

The rearrangement uses TRBV5-5 and TRBJ2-3; D unclear. Trimming shortened V by 0 bases and J by 2 bases, and 7 bases separated the two germline ends. Germline values: CDR1 SGHKS, CDR2 YYEKEE (reference sequence). The CDR3 has 14 residues. The CDR3 reads CASSLARFTDTQYF. The CDR3 nucleotides read TGTGCCAGCAGCTTGGCCCGGTTCACAGATACGCAGTATTTT.

The rearrangement joins TRBV5-1 to TRBJ2-5; 7 positions match TRBD2. The V gene end was trimmed by 2 bases and the J gene end by 2 bases; junction bases not matched to a gene: 6. Germline lookup yields CDR1 SGHRS and CDR2 YFSETQ. The length of the CDR3 is 15 residues. The CDR3 spells CASSFKLASQETQYF. CDR3 bases: TGCGCCAGCAGCTTTAAACTAGCGTCTCAAGAGACCCAGTACTTC.

This chain uses TRBV5-1 with TRBJ2-7; tentative D call: TRBD2 (6 bases). Trimming took off 5 bases at V and 5 bases at J, with 17 bases between the two ends. The CDR3 length is 14 residues. The germline gives CDR1 SGHRS, CDR2 YFSETQ. The CDR3 loop reads CASRGLPGGNEQYF. DNA of the CDR3: TGCGCCAGCAGGGGTTTACCCGGCGGGAACGAGCAGTACTTC.

This rearrangement joins TRBV2 to TRBJ2-1; possibly TRBD2 for D (6 bases). This CDR3 region has 11 residues. Germline CDR1 reads SNHLY; CDR2 reads FYNNEI. Deletions cut 8 bases from V and 9 bases from J, with 11 bases between. CDR3 region: CASGRGGEQFF. The CDR3, as DNA: TGTGCCAGCGGTAGGGGAGGTGAGCAGTTCTTC.

CDR3 DNA sequence: TGTGCCAGCAGCCCAGGGGGAGCTAATGAAAAACTGTTTTTT. This codes for CASSPGGANEKLFF. V is TRBV28 and J is TRBJ1-4, with TRBD1 matching over 7 bases. CDR1 and CDR2 from the germline V gene are MDHEN and SYDVKM. The CDR3 covers 14 residues. V dropped 6 bases and J dropped 3; count of bases not matched to a gene: 4. Combining the CDR3 with reference TRBV28 and TRBJ1-4 gives the whole variable domain DVKVTQSSRYLVKRTGEKVFLECVQDMDHENMFWYRQDPGLGLRLIYFSYDVKMKEKGDIPEGYSVSREKKERFSLILESASTNQTSMYLCASSPGGANEKLFFGSGTQLSVL.

The genes are TRBV11-2 and TRBJ2-1, with 10 bases matching TRBD2. Unmatched junction bases numbered 7, after V lost 4 bases and J lost 10 bases. This CDR3 has 14 amino acids. Germline assignment: CDR1 SGHAT and CDR2 FQNNGV. CDR3 in amino acids: CASSSLKRGGEQFF. The CDR3 bases are TGTGCCAGCAGCTCCCTTAAGCGGGGGGGAGAGCAGTTCTTC.

This clone was detected only once. The chain employs TRBV7-2 and TRBJ2-1; 7 bases fit TRBD2. This CDR3 is built from 17 residues. The V segment lost 0 bases and the J segment 4 bases; nucleotides outside the gene matches: 9. Per germline, CDR1 SGHTA and CDR2 FQGNSA. The CDR3 nucleotides are TGTGCCAGCAGCTTAGCTATCCGCGGGAGTTCTTACAATGAGCAGTTCTTC. Amino acid sequence: CASSLAIRGSSYNEQFF.

Turning to this clone: A junction end diverges from the germline sequence, so it may reflect a read error. The V call is TRBV7-7, the J call TRBJ2-1; 10 bases match TRBD1. There are 13 residues in the CDR3. Germline CDR1 reads SSHAT; CDR2 reads FNYEAQ (reference sequence). The CDR3: CASSSDRQGAVFF. CDR3 DNA sequence: TGTGCTAGCAGTTCCGACCGACAGGGGGCGGTTTTCTTC. Variable domain in full (rest from reference TRBV7-7 and TRBJ2-1): GAGVSQSPRYKVTKRGQDVTLRCDPISSHATLYWYQQALGQGPEFLTYFNYEAQPDKSGLPSDRFSAERPEGSISTLTIQRTEQRDSAMYRCASSSDRQGAVFFGPGTRLTVL.

V and J are TRBV29-1 and TRBJ1-2, with 8 bases fitting TRBD1. Germline assignment: CDR1 SQVTM and CDR2 ANQGSEA. Trimming removed 4 bases from V and 2 bases from J; junction bases left unmatched: 6. CDR3 length equals 14 residues. The CDR3 spells CSVGYRGWNYGYTF. CDR3 DNA sequence: TGCAGCGTTGGGTACAGGGGGTGGAACTATGGCTACACCTTC.

The chain joins TRBV3-1 (or the pseudogene TRBV3-2) to TRBJ1-6, with D possibly matching TRBD1 (5 bases). Germline V gene sequence: CDR1 LGHDT, CDR2 YNNKEL (reference sequence). This CDR3 region has 16 residues. The ends were cut back, 3 bases at V and 2 bases at J, with 11 bases in the middle. CDR3 in DNA: TGTGCCAGCAGCCAGCAAGACAGCCCCTATAATTCACCCCTCCACTTT. This encodes CASSQQDSPYNSPLHF.

This clone was detected only a few times. The chain employs TRBV14 and TRBJ1-1, with D tentatively TRBD1 (5 bases). Germline CDR1 SGHDN, CDR2 FVKESK. The CDR3 has 15 amino acids. Trimming shortened V by 2 bases and J by 4 bases, and 14 bases separated the two germline ends. CDR3 residues: CASSQQGSWGTEAFF. As DNA, the CDR3 is TGTGCCAGCAGCCAACAGGGATCTTGGGGCACTGAAGCTTTCTTT. Complete variable domain (other parts from reference TRBV14 and TRBJ1-1): EAGVTQFPSHSVIEKGQTVTLRCDPISGHDNLYWYRRVMGKEIKFLLHFVKESKQDESGMPNNRFLAERTGGTYSTLKVQPAELEDSGVYFCASSQQGSWGTEAFFGQGTRLTVV.

This chain joins TRBV11-1 and TRBJ1-1; TRBD1 matches at 8 bases. The V segment lost 5 bases and the J segment 0 bases; nucleotides outside the gene matches: 8. Germline CDR1 is SGHAT and CDR2 is FQDESV (reference sequence). The CDR3 is made up of 16 amino acids. DNA for the CDR3: TGTGCCAGCAGCCCAAGCCGGACAGGGATGAACACTGAAGCTTTCTTT. It codes for CASSPSRTGMNTEAFF.

The J gene is TRBJ2-3, the V gene TRBV2, with 7 positions matching TRBD2. CDR3 length: 14 residues. CDR1 SNHLY and CDR2 FYNNEI come from the germline V gene. The J segment lost 4 bases and the V segment lost 1 base, leaving 2 bases of the junction unmatched. The CDR3 DNA sequence: TGTGCCAGCAGTGAAGATGGGAGGGCAGATACGCAGTATTTT. Amino acid sequence: CASSEDGRADTQYF.

The J gene is TRBJ1-5, the V gene TRBV27; 9 bases are shared with TRBD1. J gave up 5 bases and V 8 bases, and 1 base lay outside the gene matches. Germline V gene data show CDR1 as MNHEY and CDR2 as SMNVEV (reference sequence). The CDR3 has 12 residues. The CDR3 sequence: CASRTGDQPQHF. In DNA form, the CDR3 reads TGTGCCAGCCGGACAGGGGATCAGCCCCAGCATTTT.

The CDR3 spells CASIGGSNYEQYF. CDR3 DNA: TGTGCCAGCATTGGTGGCAGTAACTACGAGCAGTACTTC. This chain uses TRBV28 with TRBJ2-7; D is ambiguous. The CDR3 runs 13 residues. V was clipped by 7 bases and J by 3 bases, with 13 bases between them. Looked up from germline, CDR1 is MDHEN and CDR2 is SYDVKM.

V usage is TRBV5-5 and J usage is TRBJ2-3, with 8 bases matching TRBD2. V dropped 6 bases and J dropped 1; count of bases not matched to a gene: 10. Germline V CDR1 and CDR2: SGHKS, YYEKEE (reference sequence). CDR3 length: 16 amino acids. In DNA, the CDR3 is TGTGCCAGCACCATGGGCCCAGCGGGGGGCACAGATACGCAGTATTTT. This encodes CASTMGPAGGTDTQYF. Drawing the rest from reference TRBV5-5 and TRBJ2-3, the complete variable domain is DAGVTQSPTHLIKTRGQQVTLRCSPISGHKSVSWYQQVLGQGPQFIFQYYEKEERGRGNFPDRFSARQFPNYSSELNVNALLLGDSALYLCASTMGPAGGTDTQYFGPGTRLTVL.

The chain links TRBV10-1 to TRBJ2-2, with D possibly matching TRBD1 (5 bases). Looked up from germline, CDR1 is WNHNN and CDR2 is SYGVQD (reference sequence). This CDR3 contains 16 residues. V was pared by 0 bases and J by 2 bases, with 10 bases between. The CDR3 reads CASSESWTPNTGELFF. CDR3 sequence (DNA): TGCGCCAGCAGTGAGTCTTGGACACCCAACACCGGGGAGCTGTTTTTT.

The V call is TRBV12-5, the J call TRBJ1-1; 8 bases are shared with TRBD1. The CDR3 spans 16 residues. The junction had 4 bases not matched to a gene; V was cut back by 1 base and J by 0 bases. Germline CDR1 is LGHNT and CDR2 is FRNRAP. The CDR3 loop is CASGLGQGRLNTEAFF. In nucleotides, the CDR3 is TGTGCTAGTGGTTTGGGACAGGGGAGGTTGAACACTGAAGCTTTCTTT.

The chain recombines TRBV6-4 with TRBJ1-2; D gene uncertain. Germline V gene data show CDR1 as MRHNA and CDR2 as SNTAGT. Trimming cost V 0 bases and J 7 bases, with 18 bases left between them. This CDR3 has 16 amino acids. CDR3 amino acids: CASSDSFGLRWSGYTF. For the CDR3, the DNA is TGTGCCAGCAGTGACTCCTTCGGGTTACGGTGGAGTGGCTACACCTTC.

The chain is built from TRBV28 and TRBJ1-5; possible D gene TRBD1, 6 bases. CDR3 size: 16 residues. V shed 8 bases and J shed 4 bases, with 21 bases lying between them. Germline V gene data show CDR1 as MDHEN and CDR2 as SYDVKM. CDR3 nucleotides: TGTGCCAGCCGCGGCGGGGGCGGAAAAGGAAATCAGCCCCAGCATTTT. Protein sequence: CASRGGGGKGNQPQHF.

As regards this clone: Other DNA variants within this sample encode the same CDR3. The genes are TRBV7-9 and TRBJ1-6, with D unclear. CDR1 SEHNR and CDR2 FQNEAQ come from the germline V gene (reference sequence). The V end was cut by 2 bases, the J end by 8 bases, with 7 bases between. There are 13 residues in the CDR3. CDR3 in amino acids: CASSLNPDSPLHF. The CDR3 coding sequence is TGTGCCAGCAGCTTAAACCCGGATTCACCCCTCCACTTT.

This chain joins TRBV19 and TRBJ2-7, with 9 bases lining up with TRBD1. With V trimmed by 3 bases and J by 7 bases, 4 bases remained unmatched. Germline V gives CDR1 LNHDA, CDR2 SQIVND (reference sequence). The CDR3 has 13 residues. The CDR3: CASSIGTGREQYF. The CDR3 bases are TGTGCCAGTAGTATTGGGACAGGGCGGGAGCAGTACTTC. The full variable domain, rest sourced from reference TRBV19 and TRBJ2-7, is DGGITQSPKYLFRKEGQNVTLSCEQNLNHDAMYWYRQDPGQGLRLIYYSQIVNDFQKGDIAEGYSVSREKKESFPLTVTSAQKNPTAFYLCASSIGTGREQYFGPGTRLTVT.

On this clone itself: Being one base from a much bigger clone, this may be a read error. V usage is TRBV10-2 and J usage is TRBJ2-7, with a tentative D call TRBD2 (7 bases). The CDR3 extends over 13 amino acids. The germline V gene has CDR1 WSHSY and CDR2 SAAADI. CDR3 loop: CASCEGGAPSLYF. In nucleotides, the CDR3 is TGCGCCAGCTGTGAGGGGGGGGCCCCCAGTCTGTACTTC.

This rearrangement joins TRBV12-3 or TRBV12-4 to TRBJ2-1; D is ambiguous. This CDR3 contains 13 residues. V gave up 5 bases and J gave up 7 bases, with 12 bases separating them. CDR3 loop: CASSLTPTNEQFF. The CDR3 DNA follows: TGTGCCAGCAGTCTGACTCCGACTAATGAGCAGTTCTTC.

The rearrangement uses TRBV27 and TRBJ2-1; 8 bases map to TRBD1. The germline CDR1 and CDR2 sequences are MNHEY and SMNVEV (reference sequence). The CDR3 sequence is 17 residues long. J lost 3 bases, V lost 1 base, and 8 bases had no gene match. The CDR3 coding sequence is TGTGCCAGCAGTTTATACGGAACCGGGACAGGCTACAATGAGCAGTTCTTC. This encodes CASSLYGTGTGYNEQFF.

This chain joins TRBV6-6 and TRBJ1-6, with D perhaps matching TRBD1 (5 bases). The V end lost 0 bases, the J end lost 9 bases, and 6 bases lay between the germline ends. CDR3 length: 13 residues. CDR1 MNHNY and CDR2 SVGAGI come from the germline V gene (reference sequence). CDR3 nucleotides: TGTGCCAGCAGTTACTCGGGGCGTTCACCCCTCCACTTT. This gives the protein CASSYSGRSPLHF.

This clone is medium-sized by share. The chain couples TRBV19 to TRBJ2-1, with 9 bases fitting TRBD1. The CDR3 is 15 amino acids. V shed 7 bases and J 6 bases; nucleotides not matched to a gene: 10. Germline-derived CDR1 and CDR2 are LNHDA and SQIVND (reference sequence). CDR3 region: CASKPSGTGFNEQFF. CDR3 in DNA: TGTGCCAGTAAACCGTCCGGGACAGGGTTCAATGAGCAGTTCTTC.

The chain links TRBV6-1 to TRBJ1-4; a possible D gene is TRBD1 (6 bases). Per germline, CDR1 MNHNS and CDR2 SASEGT. V was pared by 1 base and J by 8 bases, with 11 bases between. The CDR3 sequence is 14 residues long. CDR3 nucleotides: TGTGCCAGCAGTGAAGTGGGGGGGCGCGAAAAACTGTTTTTT. Translation gives CASSEVGGREKLFF.

The chain has TRBV6-4 and TRBJ2-2; 11 bases line up with TRBD2. V lost 4 bases and J lost 9; bases outside the gene matches: 4. Germline lookup yields CDR1 MRHNA and CDR2 SNTAGT. CDR3 length: 14 amino acids. The DNA of the CDR3 is TGTGCCAGCAGTGTTACTAGCGGGGGCAGGGAGCTGTTTTTT. This gives the protein CASSVTSGGRELFF.

This rearrangement joins TRBV7-3 to TRBJ2-3; no clear D gene. The germline CDR1 and CDR2 sequences are SGHTA and FQGTGA. The CDR3 is 12 residues long. V lost 5 bases, J lost 7 bases, and 10 bases lay in between. CDR3 DNA sequence: TGTGCCAGCAGCCAAGACTCGAATACGCAGTATTTT. It translates to CASSQDSNTQYF.